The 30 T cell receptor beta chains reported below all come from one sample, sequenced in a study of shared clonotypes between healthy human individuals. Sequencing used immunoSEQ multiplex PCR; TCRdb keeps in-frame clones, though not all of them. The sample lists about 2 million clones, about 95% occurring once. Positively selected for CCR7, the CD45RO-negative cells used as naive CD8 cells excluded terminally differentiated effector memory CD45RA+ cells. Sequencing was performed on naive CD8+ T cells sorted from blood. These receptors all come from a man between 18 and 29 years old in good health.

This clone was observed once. The CDR3 sequence: CASSPVTGGDDGYTF. The CDR3 nucleotides are TGTGCCAGCAGCCCCGTTACGGGGGGCGACGATGGCTACACCTTC. The J gene is TRBJ1-2, the V gene TRBV27; D possibly corresponds to TRBD1 (6 bases). This CDR3 is built from 15 residues. From germline, CDR1 is MNHEY and CDR2 SMNVEV (reference sequence). Trimming cost V 6 bases and J 6 bases, with 20 bases left between them.

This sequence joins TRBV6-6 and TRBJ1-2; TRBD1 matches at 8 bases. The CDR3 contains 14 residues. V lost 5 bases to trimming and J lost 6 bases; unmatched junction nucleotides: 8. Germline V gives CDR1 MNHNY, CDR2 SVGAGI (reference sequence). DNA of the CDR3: TGTGCCAGCAGTGTCCTAGGGGGACAGGATGGCTACACCTTC. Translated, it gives CASSVLGGQDGYTF.

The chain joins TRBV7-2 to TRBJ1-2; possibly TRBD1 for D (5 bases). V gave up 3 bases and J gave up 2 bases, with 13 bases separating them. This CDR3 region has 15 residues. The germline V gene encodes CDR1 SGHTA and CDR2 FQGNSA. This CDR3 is CASSFQGGINYGYTF. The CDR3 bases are TGTGCCAGCAGCTTTCAGGGTGGAATCAACTATGGCTACACCTTC. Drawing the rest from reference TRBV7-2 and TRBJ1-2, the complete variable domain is GAGVSQSPSNKVTEKGKDVELRCDPISGHTALYWYRQSLGQGLEFLIYFQGNSAPDKSGLPSDRFSAERTGGSVSTLTIQRTQQEDSAVYLCASSFQGGINYGYTFGSGTRLTVV.

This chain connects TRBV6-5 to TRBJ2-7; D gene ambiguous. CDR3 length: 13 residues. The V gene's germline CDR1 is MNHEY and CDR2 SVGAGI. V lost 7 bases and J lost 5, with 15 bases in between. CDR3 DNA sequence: TGTGCCAGCAAACCGGGCCACGCCAACGAGCAGTACTTC. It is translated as CASKPGHANEQYF.

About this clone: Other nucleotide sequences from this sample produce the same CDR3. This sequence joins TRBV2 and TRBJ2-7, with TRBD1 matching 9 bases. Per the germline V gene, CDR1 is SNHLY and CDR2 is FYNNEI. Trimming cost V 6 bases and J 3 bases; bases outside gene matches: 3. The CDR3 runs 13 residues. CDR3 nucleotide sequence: TGTGCCAGCAGGGGGACAGGGAACTACGAGCAGTACTTC. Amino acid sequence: CASRGTGNYEQYF.

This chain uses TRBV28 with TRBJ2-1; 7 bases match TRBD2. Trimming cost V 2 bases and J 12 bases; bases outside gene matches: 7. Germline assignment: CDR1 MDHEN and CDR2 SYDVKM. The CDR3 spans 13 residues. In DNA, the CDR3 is TGTGCCAGCAGTTTAGGGGGGGAGGCAAGGCAGTTCTTC. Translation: CASSLGGEARQFF.

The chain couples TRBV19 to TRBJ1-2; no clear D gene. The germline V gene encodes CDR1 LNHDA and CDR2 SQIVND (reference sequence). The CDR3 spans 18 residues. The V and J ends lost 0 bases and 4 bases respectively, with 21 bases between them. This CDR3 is CASSIDRERPADVYGYTF. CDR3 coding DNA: TGTGCCAGTAGTATAGACCGGGAAAGGCCAGCAGATGTCTATGGCTACACCTTC.

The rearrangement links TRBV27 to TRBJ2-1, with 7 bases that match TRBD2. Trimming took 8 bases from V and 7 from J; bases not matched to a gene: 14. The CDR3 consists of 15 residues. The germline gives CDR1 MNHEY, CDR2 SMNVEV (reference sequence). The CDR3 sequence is CASGLTSPRENEQFF. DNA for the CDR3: TGTGCCAGCGGATTGACTAGCCCTCGGGAGAATGAGCAGTTCTTC.

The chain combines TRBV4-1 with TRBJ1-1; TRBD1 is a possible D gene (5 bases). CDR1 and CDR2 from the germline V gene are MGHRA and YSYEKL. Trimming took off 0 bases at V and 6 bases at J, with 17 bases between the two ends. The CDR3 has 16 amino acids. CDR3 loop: CASSQEFGGLGAEAFF. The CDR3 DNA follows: TGCGCCAGCAGCCAAGAATTCGGCGGGTTGGGGGCTGAAGCTTTCTTT.

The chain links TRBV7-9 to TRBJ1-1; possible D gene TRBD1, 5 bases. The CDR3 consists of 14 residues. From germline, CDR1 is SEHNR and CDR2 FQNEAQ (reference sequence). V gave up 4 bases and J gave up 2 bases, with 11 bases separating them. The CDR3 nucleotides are TGTGCCAGCAGCTCGACAGTTGATAACACTGAAGCTTTCTTT. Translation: CASSSTVDNTEAFF.

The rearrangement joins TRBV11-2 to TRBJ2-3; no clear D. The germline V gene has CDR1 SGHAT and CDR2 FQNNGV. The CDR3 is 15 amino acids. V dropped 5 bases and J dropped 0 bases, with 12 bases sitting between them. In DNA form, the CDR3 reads TGTGCCAGCAGCCCTCTCGAGTCTAGCACAGATACGCAGTATTTT. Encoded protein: CASSPLESSTDTQYF.

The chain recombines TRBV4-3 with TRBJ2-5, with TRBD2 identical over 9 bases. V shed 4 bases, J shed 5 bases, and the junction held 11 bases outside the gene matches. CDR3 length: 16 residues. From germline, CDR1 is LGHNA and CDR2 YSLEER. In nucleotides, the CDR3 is TGCGCCAGCAGCCCATCGGCTAGCGGGAATGTGGAGACCCAGTACTTC. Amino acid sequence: CASSPSASGNVETQYF.

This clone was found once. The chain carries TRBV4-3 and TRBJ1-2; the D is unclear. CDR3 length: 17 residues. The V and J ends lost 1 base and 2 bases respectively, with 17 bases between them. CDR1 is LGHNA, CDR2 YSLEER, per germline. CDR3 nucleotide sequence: TGCGCCAGCAGCCAAGTGGGGTGGGGAGGGAGCAACTATGGCTACACCTTC. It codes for CASSQVGWGGSNYGYTF.

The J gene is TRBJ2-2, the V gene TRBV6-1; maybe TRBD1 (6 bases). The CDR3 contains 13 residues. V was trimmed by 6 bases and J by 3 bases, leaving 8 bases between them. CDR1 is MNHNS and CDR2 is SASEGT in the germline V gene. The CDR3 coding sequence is TGTGCCAGCAGCGGACAGTACACCGGGGAGCTGTTTTTT. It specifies CASSGQYTGELFF.

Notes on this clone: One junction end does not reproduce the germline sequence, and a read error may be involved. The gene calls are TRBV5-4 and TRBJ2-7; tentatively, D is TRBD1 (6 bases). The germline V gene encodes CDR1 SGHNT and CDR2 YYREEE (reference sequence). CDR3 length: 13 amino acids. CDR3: CASSLQGSFEQYF. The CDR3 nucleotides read TGTGCCAGCAGCTTGCAGGGGTCCTTCGAGCAGTACTTC.

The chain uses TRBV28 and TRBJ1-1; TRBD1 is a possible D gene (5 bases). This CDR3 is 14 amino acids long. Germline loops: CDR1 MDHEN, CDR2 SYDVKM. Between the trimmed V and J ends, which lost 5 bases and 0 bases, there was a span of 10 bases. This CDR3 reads CASSRTIMNTEAFF. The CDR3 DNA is TGTGCCAGCAGTCGGACAATTATGAACACTGAAGCTTTCTTT.

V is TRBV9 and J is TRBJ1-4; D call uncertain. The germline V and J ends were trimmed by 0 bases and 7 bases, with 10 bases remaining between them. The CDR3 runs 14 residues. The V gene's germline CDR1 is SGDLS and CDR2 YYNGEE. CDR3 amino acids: CASSVGTAGEKLFF. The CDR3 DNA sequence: TGTGCCAGCAGCGTAGGAACGGCGGGTGAAAAACTGTTTTTT.

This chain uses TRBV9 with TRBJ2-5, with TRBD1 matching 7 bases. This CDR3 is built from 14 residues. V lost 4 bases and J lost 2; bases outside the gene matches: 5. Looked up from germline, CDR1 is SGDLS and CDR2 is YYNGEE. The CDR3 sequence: CASSSETGQETQYF. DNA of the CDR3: TGTGCCAGCAGCTCTGAGACAGGGCAAGAGACCCAGTACTTC.

The DNA of the CDR3 is TGTGCCAGCACACAGGGGCCTAGCGGTTACGAGCAGTACTTC. Translating gives CASTQGPSGYEQYF. The rearrangement links TRBV6-1 to TRBJ2-7; either TRBD1 or TRBD2 may fit D (7 bases each). CDR3 length: 14 residues. V lost 7 bases and J 4 bases, leaving 17 bases between the germline ends. Germline V gene lookup returns CDR1 MNHNS and CDR2 SASEGT.

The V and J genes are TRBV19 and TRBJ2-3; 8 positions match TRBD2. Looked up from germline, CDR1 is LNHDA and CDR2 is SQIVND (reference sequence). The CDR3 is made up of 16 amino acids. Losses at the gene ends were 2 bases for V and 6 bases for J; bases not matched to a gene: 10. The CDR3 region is CASSISWRGVADTQYF. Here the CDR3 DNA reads TGTGCCAGTAGTATAAGTTGGCGGGGGGTCGCTGATACGCAGTATTTT.

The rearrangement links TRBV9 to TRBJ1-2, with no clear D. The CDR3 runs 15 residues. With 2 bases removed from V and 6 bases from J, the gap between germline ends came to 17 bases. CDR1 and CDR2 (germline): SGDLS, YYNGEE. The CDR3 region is CASSVEDRDRDGYTF. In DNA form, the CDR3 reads TGTGCCAGCAGCGTGGAGGACCGGGATCGTGATGGCTACACCTTC.

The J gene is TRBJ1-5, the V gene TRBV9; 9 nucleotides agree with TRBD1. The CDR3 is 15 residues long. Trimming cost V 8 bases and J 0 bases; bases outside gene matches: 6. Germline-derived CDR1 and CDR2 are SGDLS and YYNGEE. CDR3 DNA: TGTGCCAGTGCCGGGACAGGGAATAGCAATCAGCCCCAGCATTTT. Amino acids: CASAGTGNSNQPQHF.

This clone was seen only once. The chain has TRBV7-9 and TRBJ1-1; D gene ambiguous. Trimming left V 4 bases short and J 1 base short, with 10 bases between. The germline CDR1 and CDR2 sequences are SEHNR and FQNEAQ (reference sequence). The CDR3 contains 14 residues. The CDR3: CASSSSPENTEAFF. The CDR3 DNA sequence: TGTGCCAGCAGCTCAAGCCCGGAGAACACTGAAGCTTTCTTT.

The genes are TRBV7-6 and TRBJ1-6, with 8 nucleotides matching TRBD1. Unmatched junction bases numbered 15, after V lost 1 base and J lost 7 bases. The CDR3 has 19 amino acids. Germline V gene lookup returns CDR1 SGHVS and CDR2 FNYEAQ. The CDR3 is CASSLGLGGRGRGNSPLHF. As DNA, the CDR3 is TGTGCCAGCAGCTTAGGGCTCGGGGGCAGGGGGCGAGGCAATTCACCCCTCCACTTT.

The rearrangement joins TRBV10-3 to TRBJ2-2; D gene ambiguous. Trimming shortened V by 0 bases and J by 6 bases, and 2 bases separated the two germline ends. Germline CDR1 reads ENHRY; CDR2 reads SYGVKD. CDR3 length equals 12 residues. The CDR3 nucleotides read TGTGCCATCAGTGAGTCGTCCGGGGAGCTGTTTTTT. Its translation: CAISESSGELFF.

DNA of the CDR3: TGTGCCAGCAGCGAGCGAGAGGGTAATAAAGAGACCCAGTACTTC. Amino acids: CASSEREGNKETQYF. The chain recombines TRBV25-1 with TRBJ2-5; possibly TRBD2 for D (5 bases). The germline CDR1 and CDR2 sequences are MGHDK and SYGVNS. The CDR3 totals 15 residues. V dropped 6 bases and J dropped 3 bases, with 17 bases sitting between them.

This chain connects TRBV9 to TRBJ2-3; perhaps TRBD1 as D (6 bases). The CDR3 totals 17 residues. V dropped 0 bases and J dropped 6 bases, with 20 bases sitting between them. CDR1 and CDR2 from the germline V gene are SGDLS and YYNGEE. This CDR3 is CASSVDTGFGIHDTQYF. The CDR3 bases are TGTGCCAGCAGCGTAGACACAGGGTTTGGGATCCACGATACGCAGTATTTT.

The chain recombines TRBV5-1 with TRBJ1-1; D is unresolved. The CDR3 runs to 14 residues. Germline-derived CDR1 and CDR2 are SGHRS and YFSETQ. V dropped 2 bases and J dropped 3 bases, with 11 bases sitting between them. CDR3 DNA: TGCGCCAGCAGCTTACGGGGTCCGGACACTGAAGCTTTCTTT. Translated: CASSLRGPDTEAFF.

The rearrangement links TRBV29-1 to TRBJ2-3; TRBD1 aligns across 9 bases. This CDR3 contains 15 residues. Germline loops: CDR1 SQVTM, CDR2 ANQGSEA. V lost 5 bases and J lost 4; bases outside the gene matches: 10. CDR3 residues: CSVLGTGNGPDTQYF. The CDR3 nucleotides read TGCAGCGTTCTGGGGACAGGGAATGGACCAGATACGCAGTATTTT.

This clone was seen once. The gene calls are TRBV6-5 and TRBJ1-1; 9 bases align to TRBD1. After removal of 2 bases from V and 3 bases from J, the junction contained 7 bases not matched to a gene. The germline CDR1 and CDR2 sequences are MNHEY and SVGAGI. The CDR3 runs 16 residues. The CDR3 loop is CASSYLGQGGYTEAFF. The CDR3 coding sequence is TGTGCCAGCAGTTACCTGGGACAGGGCGGCTACACTGAAGCTTTCTTT.